This TCR beta chain came from a study of Tregs in tolerant kidney transplant recipients. Clones were read by immunoSEQ multiplex PCR, and TCRdb kept only the in-frame ones, dropping some. The sample has about 100,000 clones, 93% seen once. The nonmyeloablative bone marrow transplants came from related graft donors, with transient mixed chimerism. The CDR3 length is 15 residues. Germline V gene data show CDR1 as SGHDN and CDR2 as FVKESK. V lost 1 base to trimming and J lost 8 bases; unmatched junction nucleotides: 11. V is TRBV14 and J is TRBJ2-7; 7 positions match TRBD2. The material sequenced was CD4+ T cells from blood (PBMCs), taken 12 months after the transplant. This clonotype was obtained from a human patient who received a combined kidney and bone marrow transplant. The graft donor may have given rise to some T cells. CDR3 nucleotide sequence: TGTGCCAGCAGCCAAGTGGTTGGCGCGGGAGTGAAGCAGTACTTC. As protein: CASSQVVGAGVKQYF.